These 20 T cell receptor beta chains were all obtained from the same sample, sequenced in a study of control samples from healthy donors and cancer patients. Repertoires were generated with immunoSEQ multiplex PCR, while TCRdb's copy carries only in-frame clones and drops some. The sample has roughly 130,000 clones; about 93% are singletons. Sequencing was performed on blood. All receptors derive from a young man in good health.

V is TRBV20-1 and J is TRBJ2-2; D is uncertain. With 5 bases removed from V and 5 bases from J, the gap between germline ends came to 6 bases. This CDR3 region has 11 residues. Germline loops: CDR1 DFQATT, CDR2 SNEGSKA (reference sequence). The CDR3 DNA follows: TGCAGTGCTTTGAGGACCGGGGAGCTGTTTTTT. This gives the protein CSALRTGELFF.

The gene calls are TRBV5-4 and TRBJ2-1, with 8 bases lining up with TRBD1. Germline-derived CDR1 and CDR2 are SGHNT and YYREEE (reference sequence). Trimming at V came to 0 bases and at J to 0 bases, leaving 2 bases not matched to a gene. The CDR3 extends over 16 amino acids. The CDR3 DNA sequence: TGTGCCAGCAGCTTGGTTACAGGGGGCTCCTACAATGAGCAGTTCTTC. Translating it yields CASSLVTGGSYNEQFF.

The J gene is TRBJ2-6, the V gene TRBV5-8, with D uncertain. The germline CDR1 and CDR2 sequences are SGHTS and YDEGEE. Trimming removed 1 base from V and 0 bases from J, with 5 bases in between. The CDR3 runs to 15 residues. CDR3 DNA sequence: TGTGCCAGCAGCTTGTTCAGCTCTGGGGCCAACGTCCTGACTTTC. This codes for CASSLFSSGANVLTF.

V gene TRBV24-1 combines with J gene TRBJ2-1, with TRBD1 identical over 10 bases. The length of the CDR3 is 15 residues. The germline V gene has CDR1 KGHDR and CDR2 SFDVKD. V lost 5 bases to trimming and J lost 5 bases; unmatched junction nucleotides: 5. DNA of the CDR3: TGTGCCACCAGTGGTGGGGGACAGGGGCACAATGAGCAGTTCTTC. The encoded protein is CATSGGGQGHNEQFF.

The chain links TRBV15 to TRBJ2-3; D is possibly TRBD1 (5 bases). Trimming left V 0 bases short and J 6 bases short, with 13 bases between. The CDR3 consists of 15 residues. Germline values: CDR1 LNHNV, CDR2 YYDKDF (reference sequence). CDR3 DNA: TGTGCCACCAGCAGAGATCGGGTGACAGTGGATACGCAGTATTTT. Protein: CATSRDRVTVDTQYF.

The chain employs TRBV4-1 and TRBJ1-2; 9 bases are shared with TRBD1. The V and J ends lost 4 bases and 3 bases, in that order; junction bases with no gene match: 9. This CDR3 region has 16 residues. Germline CDR1 MGHRA, CDR2 YSYEKL. This chain's CDR3 is CASSPDRGYEDYGYTF. The CDR3 DNA reads TGCGCCAGCAGCCCCGACAGGGGGTACGAGGACTATGGCTACACCTTC.

This clone was seen only once. The CDR3 bases are TGTGCCAGCAGTTTATCCAGAGACAGGGCAGAGACCCAGTACTTC. Protein product: CASSLSRDRAETQYF. This chain joins TRBV28 and TRBJ2-5, with TRBD1 identical over 7 bases. This CDR3 has 15 amino acids. V lost 1 base to trimming and J lost 4 bases; unmatched junction nucleotides: 6. Germline-derived CDR1 and CDR2 are MDHEN and SYDVKM.

This chain links TRBV14 with TRBJ2-5; 7 bases match TRBD2. This CDR3 contains 13 residues. Germline CDR1 SGHDN, CDR2 FVKESK. J was trimmed by 7 bases and V by 0 bases; bases with no gene match: 2. The chain's CDR3 is CASSQDRGGTQYF. As DNA, the CDR3 is TGTGCCAGCAGCCAAGATCGCGGGGGGACCCAGTACTTC. The complete variable domain, with remaining parts taken from reference TRBV14 and TRBJ2-5, reads EAGVTQFPSHSVIEKGQTVTLRCDPISGHDNLYWYRRVMGKEIKFLLHFVKESKQDESGMPNNRFLAERTGGTYSTLKVQPAELEDSGVYFCASSQDRGGTQYFGPGTRLLVL.

This sequence joins TRBV19 and TRBJ1-1; weak D call: TRBD1 (5 bases). V was trimmed by 3 bases and J by 8 bases, leaving 13 bases between them. In germline, CDR1 is LNHDA, CDR2 SQIVND (reference sequence). This CDR3 spans 13 amino acids. CDR3 DNA: TGTGCCAGTAGTATGGGGGAAGGGTGGGAAGCTTTCTTT. It yields the protein CASSMGEGWEAFF.

V gene TRBV18 combines with J gene TRBJ2-1, with 10 bases matching TRBD2. CDR1 and CDR2 from the germline V gene are KGHSH and LQKENI. The CDR3 totals 13 residues. Trimming cost V 6 bases and J 14 bases; bases outside gene matches: 10. Here the CDR3 reads CASSLAGVDAEFF. The CDR3 nucleotides read TGTGCCAGCTCTCTAGCGGGAGTGGATGCGGAGTTCTTC. Full variable domain (remainder filled in from reference TRBV18 and TRBJ2-1): NAGVMQNPRHLVRRRGQEARLRCSPMKGHSHVYWYRQLPEEGLKFMVYLQKENIIDESGMPKERFSAEFPKEGPSILRIQQVVRGDSAAYFCASSLAGVDAEFFGPGTRLTVL.

The genes are TRBV7-9 and TRBJ2-1; 8 nucleotides match TRBD2. There are 15 residues in the CDR3. The V gene's germline CDR1 is SEHNR and CDR2 FQNEAQ (reference sequence). J was trimmed by 7 bases and V by 1 base; bases with no gene match: 6. This CDR3 is CASSLDGGVWNEQFF. Written as DNA, the CDR3 is TGTGCCAGCAGCTTAGACGGGGGGGTATGGAATGAGCAGTTCTTC.

This clone was detected only once. The rearrangement links TRBV6-5 to TRBJ1-2; D gene ambiguous. This CDR3 is built from 13 residues. The germline V gene has CDR1 MNHEY and CDR2 SVGAGI. V was clipped by 0 bases and J by 0 bases, with 2 bases between them. The CDR3 DNA is TGTGCCAGCAGTTACTCCGCTAACTATGGCTACACCTTC. Translated: CASSYSANYGYTF.

This chain uses TRBV7-9 with TRBJ1-1, with TRBD1 matching over 9 bases. The germline gives CDR1 SEHNR, CDR2 FQNEAQ (reference sequence). This CDR3 is 15 amino acids long. Unmatched junction bases numbered 3, after V lost 2 bases and J lost 2 bases. CDR3 in DNA: TGTGCCAGCAGCTTACTCACAGGGGGCAACACTGAAGCTTTCTTT. Translation: CASSLLTGGNTEAFF.

CDR3 in amino acids: CASSLGISGITDTQYF. In DNA, the CDR3 is TGTGCCAGCAGCTTAGGAATTAGCGGGATCACAGATACGCAGTATTTT. The V gene is TRBV11-2, the J gene TRBJ2-3; 8 nucleotides align to TRBD2. After removal of 1 base from V and 2 bases from J, the junction contained 5 bases not matched to a gene. The CDR3 covers 16 residues. The germline V gene has CDR1 SGHAT and CDR2 FQNNGV.

The chain joins TRBV3-1 (or the pseudogene TRBV3-2) to TRBJ1-6; 7 positions agree with TRBD1. The trim removed 0 bases at V and 9 bases at J, leaving 14 bases unmatched. Germline CDR1 and CDR2: LGHDT and YNNKEL (reference sequence). The CDR3 consists of 18 residues. The CDR3 DNA sequence: TGTGCCAGCAGCCAAGATAAGGGAGGGGGACAGAAAGGTTCACCCCTCCACTTT. Amino acids: CASSQDKGGGQKGSPLHF.

The rearrangement joins TRBV29-1 to TRBJ1-2, with D perhaps TRBD1 (5 bases). Trimming stripped 7 bases from V and 6 bases from J, with 12 bases between. CDR3 length: 11 residues. The germline CDR1 and CDR2 sequences are SQVTM and ANQGSEA. The CDR3 DNA is TGCAGCGCGGAGACAGTAGATGGCTACACCTTC. This codes for CSAETVDGYTF.

The chain has TRBV30 and TRBJ2-3; either TRBD1 or TRBD2 may fit D (5 bases each). Germline lookup yields CDR1 GTSNPN and CDR2 SVGIG (reference sequence). This CDR3 region has 14 residues. Trimming removed 1 base from V and 4 bases from J, with 12 bases in between. CDR3 bases: TGTGCCTGGAGTGAGGGGCGAGGGGCAGATACGCAGTATTTT. Its translation is CAWSEGRGADTQYF.

The rearrangement joins TRBV3-1 (or the pseudogene TRBV3-2) to TRBJ1-2; D not certain. This CDR3 has 15 residues. Germline values: CDR1 LGHDT, CDR2 YNNKEL (reference sequence). Trimming cost V 1 base and J 3 bases, with 12 bases left between them. The CDR3 loop reads CASSQVGRYDYGYTF. CDR3 sequence (DNA): TGTGCCAGCAGCCAAGTCGGGAGATATGACTATGGCTACACCTTC.

In its sample, this clone was seen once. This chain links TRBV7-3 with TRBJ2-7; TRBD1 aligns across 8 bases. The V gene's germline CDR1 is SGHTA and CDR2 FQGTGA. CDR3 size: 16 residues. Trimming took 6 bases from V and 3 from J; bases not matched to a gene: 13. This CDR3 is CASSPDPDRVHYEQYV. CDR3 nucleotide sequence: TGTGCCAGCAGTCCGGATCCGGACAGGGTCCACTACGAGCAGTACGTC.

The chain combines TRBV18 with TRBJ2-5; D might be TRBD1 (6 bases). V was trimmed by 3 bases and J by 5 bases, leaving 13 bases between them. The CDR3 is made up of 14 amino acids. Germline V lookup: CDR1 KGHSH, CDR2 LQKENI. The CDR3 loop is CASSPIGGKETQYF. CDR3 DNA: TGTGCCAGCTCACCGATTGGGGGCAAGGAGACCCAGTACTTC.